This T cell receptor (beta chain) was captured in a study of cytomegalovirus exposure and HLA in healthy donors. Findings of the study overall: With further analysis later on, most CMV-associated TCR beta chains appeared HLA-restricted. While the bulk of TCR sequences proved rare, some public TCRs turned up in many donors. According to an earlier analysis, most TCR beta V segments yielded productive rearrangements about 90% or about 30% of the time. In a later analysis, several top co-occurrence clusters appeared linked to parvovirus B19, influenza, CMV and Epstein-Barr virus.

In regard to this clone: Its specificity is not known.

This CDR3 region has 14 residues. Germline CDR1 SGHAT, CDR2 FQNNGV. Losses at the gene ends were 4 bases for V and 5 bases for J; bases not matched to a gene: 7. The PCR made use of 60 Vbeta and 13 Jbeta primers. Only in-frame clones appear in the TCRdb table, and some are missing; sequencing was by immunoSEQ multiplex PCR. In the table there are about 120,000 clones, 80% to 90% of which are singletons. The sample comprised PBMCs. The origin of this receptor is a male donor in good health and CMV-seropositive. The chain joins TRBV11-2 to TRBJ2-5; 7 bases align to TRBD2. The CDR3 nucleotides are TGTGCCAGCAGCTCAGGCGTGGGGGGGGAGACCCAGTACTTC. It yields the protein CASSSGVGGETQYF. The full variable domain, with the rest looked up from reference TRBV11-2 and TRBJ2-5, is EAGVAQSPRYKIIEKRQSVAFWCNPISGHATLYWYQQILGQGPKLLIQFQNNGVVDDSQLPKDRFSAERLKGVDSTLKIQPAKLEDSAVYLCASSSGVGGETQYFGPGTRLLVL.